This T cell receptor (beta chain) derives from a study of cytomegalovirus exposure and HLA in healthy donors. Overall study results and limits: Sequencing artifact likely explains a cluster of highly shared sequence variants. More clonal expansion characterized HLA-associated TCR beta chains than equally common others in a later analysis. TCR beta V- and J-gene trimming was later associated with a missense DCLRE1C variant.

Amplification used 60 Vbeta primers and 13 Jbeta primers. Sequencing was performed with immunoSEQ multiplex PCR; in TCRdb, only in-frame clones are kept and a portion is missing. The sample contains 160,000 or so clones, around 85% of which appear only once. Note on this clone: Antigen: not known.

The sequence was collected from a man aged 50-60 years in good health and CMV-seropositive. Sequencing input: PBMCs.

CDR3 sequence: CASSLGLANEKLFF. CDR3 in DNA: TGTGCCAGCAGCTTGGGCTTGGCTAATGAAAAACTGTTTTTT. V and J are TRBV7-9 and TRBJ1-4; no clear D. This CDR3 has 14 amino acids. From germline, CDR1 is SEHNR and CDR2 FQNEAQ (reference sequence). V lost 3 bases, J lost 3 bases, and 8 bases lay in between.